This is a list of T cell receptor beta chains from one sample in a study of shared clonotypes between healthy human individuals. Repertoires were generated with immunoSEQ multiplex PCR, while TCRdb's copy carries only in-frame clones and drops some. The table shows around 100,000 clones, with 65% to 75% occurring only once. What was sequenced was memory CD8+ T cells sorted from blood. Every receptor here comes from a woman aged 25 to 39 in good health. Each CDR3 is given with its conserved first and last residue. Each record gives: D gene, J gene, V gene, clone size, CDR3 DNA, CDR3 protein. D genes are given only for firm matches. Clone size is stated in some rows and not others, as once, few, many or a class when expanded.

D gene: NA; J gene: TRBJ2-7; V gene: TRBV4-1; clone size: NA; CDR3 DNA: TGCGCCAGCAGCGAAGGACCGAGCCCTAGGGACGAGCAGTACTTC; CDR3 protein: CASSEGPSPRDEQYF
D gene: NA; J gene: TRBJ2-1; V gene: TRBV29-1; clone size: NA; CDR3 DNA: TGCAGCGTTGAAGGGCCGGAGGCAGGGCGCTCCTACAATGAGCAGTTCTTC; CDR3 protein: CSVEGPEAGRSYNEQFF
D gene: NA; J gene: TRBJ2-7; V gene: TRBV4-2; clone size: NA; CDR3 DNA: TGTGCCAGCAGCCAAGTTATGTCCGAGCAGTACTTC; CDR3 protein: CASSQVMSEQYF
D gene: NA; J gene: TRBJ2-7; V gene: TRBV30; clone size: few; CDR3 DNA: TGTGCCTGGAGCCAGATGGCGTCCTACGAGCAGTACTTC; CDR3 protein: CAWSQMASYEQYF
D gene: NA; J gene: TRBJ2-3; V gene: TRBV4-2; clone size: NA; CDR3 DNA: TGTGCCAGCAGCCAAGATTGGCGAAGTTTCGCAGATACGCAGTATTTT; CDR3 protein: CASSQDWRSFADTQYF
D gene: NA; J gene: TRBJ1-3; V gene: TRBV13; clone size: NA; CDR3 DNA: TGTGCCAGCAGTCCCTTCTCTGGAAACACCATATATTTT; CDR3 protein: CASSPFSGNTIYF
D gene: TRBD2; J gene: TRBJ2-1; V gene: TRBV5-1; clone size: NA; CDR3 DNA: TGCGCCAGCAGCTTTGGGACTAGCGGGAGACTTGAGCAGTTCTTC; CDR3 protein: CASSFGTSGRLEQFF
D gene: NA; J gene: TRBJ2-5; V gene: TRBV5-6; clone size: NA; CDR3 DNA: TGTGCCAGCAGCTTAAATCAGGGTTATCAAGAGACCCAGTACTTC; CDR3 protein: CASSLNQGYQETQYF
D gene: NA; J gene: TRBJ2-4; V gene: TRBV5-8; clone size: NA; CDR3 DNA: TGTGCCAGCAGCCCCTGCGGGTGTGAGGTCAGAGGCAAAAACATTCAGTACTTC; CDR3 protein: CASSPCGCEVRGKNIQYF
D gene: NA; J gene: TRBJ2-1; V gene: TRBV18; clone size: NA; CDR3 DNA: TGTGCCAGCTCACCTAGTACAGAGCAGTTCTTC; CDR3 protein: CASSPSTEQFF
D gene: NA; J gene: TRBJ1-2; V gene: TRBV6-5; clone size: NA; CDR3 DNA: TGTGCCAGCAGTTGGGGCCCGGGAGGTGGCTACACCTTC; CDR3 protein: CASSWGPGGGYTF
D gene: NA; J gene: TRBJ2-7; V gene: TRBV15; clone size: few; CDR3 DNA: TGTGCCACCAGCACCCGGGGGCACGAGCAGTACTTC; CDR3 protein: CATSTRGHEQYF
D gene: NA; J gene: TRBJ2-1; V gene: TRBV7-2; clone size: NA; CDR3 DNA: TGTGCCAGCAGCCCGGGACCAGACAATGAGCAGTTCTTC; CDR3 protein: CASSPGPDNEQFF
D gene: NA; J gene: TRBJ1-4; V gene: TRBV19; clone size: NA; CDR3 DNA: TGTGCCGCGAGAAAGGCAGGGAATTCCGAAAAACTGTTTTTT; CDR3 protein: CAARKAGNSEKLFF
D gene: NA; J gene: TRBJ2-6; V gene: TRBV27; clone size: NA; CDR3 DNA: TGTGCCAGCAGTTCCCTACCGACAGGGAGGCGTTGGGCCAACGTCCTGACTTTC; CDR3 protein: CASSSLPTGRRWANVLTF
D gene: NA; J gene: TRBJ1-3; V gene: TRBV18; clone size: NA; CDR3 DNA: TGTGCCAGCTCACCACACAGGAGGAACTCTGGAAACACCATATATTTT; CDR3 protein: CASSPHRRNSGNTIYF
D gene: TRBD2; J gene: TRBJ2-3; V gene: TRBV7-9; clone size: few; CDR3 DNA: TGTGCCAGCAGCTCTCCCCTAGCGGGAGGAGATACGCAGTATTTT; CDR3 protein: CASSSPLAGGDTQYF
D gene: NA; J gene: TRBJ1-2; V gene: TRBV6-6; clone size: NA; CDR3 DNA: TGTGCCAGCAGCCCGGACCTCTCTTATGGCTACACCTTC; CDR3 protein: CASSPDLSYGYTF
D gene: TRBD1; J gene: TRBJ2-5; V gene: TRBV7-9; clone size: NA; CDR3 DNA: TGTGCCAGCAGCCCCCCTGGGACAGGGGAGGCAGAGACCCAGTACTTC; CDR3 protein: CASSPPGTGEAETQYF
D gene: NA; J gene: TRBJ1-5; V gene: TRBV27; clone size: NA; CDR3 DNA: TGTGCCAGCAGACTATCAGGGACGGTTCAGCCCCAGCATTTT; CDR3 protein: CASRLSGTVQPQHF
D gene: NA; J gene: TRBJ2-5; V gene: TRBV29-1; clone size: NA; CDR3 DNA: TGCAGCGTTGTCGCAGAGACCCAGTACTTC; CDR3 protein: CSVVAETQYF
D gene: TRBD1; J gene: TRBJ2-7; V gene: TRBV7-9; clone size: once; CDR3 DNA: TGTGCCAGCAGCCAGGGGGCCTACGAGCAGTACTTC; CDR3 protein: CASSQGAYEQYF
D gene: NA; J gene: TRBJ2-2; V gene: TRBV15; clone size: NA; CDR3 DNA: TGTGCCACCAGCAGAGCCCGAGGGGACACCGGGGAGCTGTTTTTT; CDR3 protein: CATSRARGDTGELFF
D gene: TRBD1; J gene: TRBJ1-1; V gene: TRBV11-2; clone size: NA; CDR3 DNA: TGTGCCAGCAGCAAAGGGATCAGGGGGCGCCGGGCCACTGAAGCTTTCTTT; CDR3 protein: CASSKGIRGRRATEAFF
D gene: NA; J gene: TRBJ2-1; V gene: TRBV15; clone size: NA; CDR3 DNA: TGTGCCACCAGCAGCAGCACCATAAATGAGCAGTTCTTC; CDR3 protein: CATSSSTINEQFF
D gene: TRBD2; J gene: TRBJ2-7; V gene: TRBV19; clone size: NA; CDR3 DNA: TGTGCCAGTAGCCCCGTAGCGGGAGACGTCTACGAGCAGTACTTC; CDR3 protein: CASSPVAGDVYEQYF
D gene: TRBD2; J gene: TRBJ2-3; V gene: TRBV2; clone size: NA; CDR3 DNA: TGTGCCAGCAGTGAAGGGACTAGTAACACAGATACGCAGTATTTT; CDR3 protein: CASSEGTSNTDTQYF
D gene: NA; J gene: TRBJ2-7; V gene: TRBV27; clone size: NA; CDR3 DNA: TGTGCCAGCAGTTTCCAGACAGACTCCTACGAGCAGTACTTC; CDR3 protein: CASSFQTDSYEQYF
D gene: TRBD1; J gene: TRBJ2-1; V gene: TRBV19; clone size: NA; CDR3 DNA: TGTGCCAGTAGTATAGTCGGACAGGGCGGGAACAATGAGCAGTTCTTC; CDR3 protein: CASSIVGQGGNNEQFF
D gene: NA; J gene: TRBJ1-2; V gene: TRBV2; clone size: many; CDR3 DNA: TGTGCCAGCAGTGAAGAGACGGCTAACTATGGCTACACCTTC; CDR3 protein: CASSEETANYGYTF
D gene: TRBD2; J gene: TRBJ2-5; V gene: TRBV30; clone size: NA; CDR3 DNA: TGTGCCTGGAGTGTCCTAGCGGGAGGGACGATTAAACAAGAGACCCAGTACTTC; CDR3 protein: CAWSVLAGGTIKQETQYF
D gene: NA; J gene: TRBJ2-5; V gene: TRBV6-5; clone size: few; CDR3 DNA: TGTGCCAGCAGTCTTCTGGGGGGAGAGACCCAGTACTTC; CDR3 protein: CASSLLGGETQYF
D gene: TRBD1; J gene: TRBJ2-7; V gene: TRBV11-2; clone size: NA; CDR3 DNA: TGTGCCAGCAGCTTAGGAGGGGGCGGCGGACCGAGCTCCTACGAGCAGTACTTC; CDR3 protein: CASSLGGGGGPSSYEQYF
D gene: NA; J gene: TRBJ2-1; V gene: TRBV2; clone size: once; CDR3 DNA: TGTGCCGGAAAGAGGGGGACCCAGGAGAATGAGCAGTTCTTC; CDR3 protein: CAGKRGTQENEQFF
D gene: TRBD2; J gene: TRBJ2-3; V gene: TRBV5-6; clone size: once; CDR3 DNA: TGTGCCAGCAGCTTGGTGAATTGGCTAGCGGGAGAGGGCACAGATACGCAGTATTTT; CDR3 protein: CASSLVNWLAGEGTDTQYF
D gene: TRBD1; J gene: TRBJ1-1; V gene: TRBV28; clone size: NA; CDR3 DNA: TGTGCCAGCAGTTACTACAGGGGGGGAGGGACTGAAGCTTTCTTT; CDR3 protein: CASSYYRGGGTEAFF
D gene: NA; J gene: TRBJ2-1; V gene: TRBV7-2; clone size: NA; CDR3 DNA: TGTGCCAGCAGCGATGGGAGCGGGCTCTACAATGAGCAGTTCTTC; CDR3 protein: CASSDGSGLYNEQFF
D gene: NA; J gene: TRBJ2-7; V gene: TRBV10-2; clone size: few; CDR3 DNA: TGCGCCAGCAGTGAGTCGACACCCAACGAGCAGTACTTC; CDR3 protein: CASSESTPNEQYF
D gene: TRBD2; J gene: TRBJ2-7; V gene: TRBV7-9; clone size: NA; CDR3 DNA: TGTGCCAGCAGCTTAACGGGGGGATTCGAGCAGTACTTC; CDR3 protein: CASSLTGGFEQYF